The 7 T cell receptor beta chains reported below all come from one sample, sequenced in a study of T cell responses to AZD1222 COVID-19 vaccine (dated by TCRdb to the early 2020s). The intended sense of this specimen's time point label: baseline before first vaccination. The protocol used for the library was the immunoSEQ multiplex PCR assay. TCRdb mirrors the immuneACCESS table, restricted to in-frame sequences. Some clones are absent from its copies; in checked studies, under half trace to an unresolved V gene, and the reason for the others is unknown. In all, the sample holds 110,000 to 150,000 clones, and over 85% of those were seen once. Under 6.5% of the sample lies in the top ten. The sample here was peripheral blood, taken on day 0 of AZD1222 vaccination. The receptors shown here come from an adult in good health.

The CDR3 DNA is TGTGCCAGTAGTACCCGGGACCCTTACAATGAGCAGTTCTTC. Encoded protein: CASSTRDPYNEQFF. The chain carries TRBV19 and TRBJ2-1, with D tentatively TRBD1 or TRBD2 (5 bases each). CDR3 length equals 14 residues. Germline assignment: CDR1 LNHDA and CDR2 SQIVND (reference sequence). Trimming took 4 bases from V and 4 from J, leaving 11 bases between them. Full variable domain (rest looked up from reference TRBV19 and TRBJ2-1): DGGITQSPKYLFRKEGQNVTLSCEQNLNHDAMYWYRQDPGQGLRLIYYSQIVNDFQKGDIAEGYSVSREKKESFPLTVTSAQKNPTAFYLCASSTRDPYNEQFFGPGTRLTVL.

This clone was observed a handful of times. CDR3 in DNA: TGCGCCAGCAGCTTGGGACTAGCGGGGTACAATGAGCAGTTCTTC. Translated: CASSLGLAGYNEQFF. This sequence joins TRBV5-1 and TRBJ2-1; 11 nucleotides align to TRBD2. This CDR3 is 15 amino acids long. V lost 0 bases to trimming and J lost 4 bases; unmatched junction nucleotides: 0. Germline values: CDR1 SGHRS, CDR2 YFSETQ.

The genes are TRBV28 and TRBJ2-3; D unclear. Germline CDR1 reads MDHEN; CDR2 reads SYDVKM. Between the trimmed V and J ends, which lost 3 bases and 0 bases, there was a span of 7 bases. The CDR3 length is 14 residues. The CDR3: CASSFPDSTDTQYF. In DNA, the CDR3 is TGTGCCAGCAGTTTCCCGGACAGCACAGATACGCAGTATTTT.

This chain links TRBV27 with TRBJ2-1; 9 bases match TRBD2. CDR3 length: 16 residues. V dropped 2 bases and J dropped 2; count of bases not matched to a gene: 4. CDR1 and CDR2 (germline): MNHEY, SMNVEV (reference sequence). The CDR3 here is CASSLAGGPPYNEQFF. CDR3 nucleotide sequence: TGTGCCAGCAGTTTAGCGGGAGGGCCCCCCTACAATGAGCAGTTCTTC.

The rearrangement links TRBV9 to TRBJ2-3; D not certain. The CDR3 runs 15 residues. Trimming shortened V by 0 bases and J by 0 bases, and 8 bases separated the two germline ends. Germline V gives CDR1 SGDLS, CDR2 YYNGEE. In nucleotides, the CDR3 is TGTGCCAGCAGCGTAGGGCCGTCAAGCACAGATACGCAGTATTTT. Its translation is CASSVGPSSTDTQYF.

This clone has more than one count but fewer than ten. The chain has TRBV19 and TRBJ2-7; D gene unclear. Germline assignment: CDR1 LNHDA and CDR2 SQIVND (reference sequence). CDR3 length: 13 residues. Trimming removed 3 bases from V and 2 bases from J, with 8 bases in between. CDR3 sequence reads: CASSITQTYEQYF. The CDR3, as DNA: TGTGCCAGTAGTATTACCCAGACCTACGAGCAGTACTTC.

The chain recombines TRBV2 with TRBJ1-2, with no clear D. Trimming shortened V by 7 bases and J by 3 bases, and 9 bases separated the two germline ends. The CDR3 spans 12 residues. CDR1 is SNHLY, CDR2 FYNNEI, per germline. CDR3 amino acids: CASNGNDYGYTF. DNA of the CDR3: TGTGCCAGCAACGGGAACGACTATGGCTACACCTTC.